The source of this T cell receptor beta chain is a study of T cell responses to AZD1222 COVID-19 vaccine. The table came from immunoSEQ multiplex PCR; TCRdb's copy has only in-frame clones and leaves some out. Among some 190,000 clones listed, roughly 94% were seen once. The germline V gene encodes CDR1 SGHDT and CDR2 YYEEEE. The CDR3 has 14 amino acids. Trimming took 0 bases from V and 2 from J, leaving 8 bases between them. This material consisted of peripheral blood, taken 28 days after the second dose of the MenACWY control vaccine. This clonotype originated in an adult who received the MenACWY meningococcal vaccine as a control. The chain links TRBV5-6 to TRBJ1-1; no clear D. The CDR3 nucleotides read TGTGCCAGCAGCTTGGGGGGTGGAAACACTGAAGCTTTCTTT. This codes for CASSLGGGNTEAFF. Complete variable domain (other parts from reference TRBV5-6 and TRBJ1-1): DAGVTQSPTHLIKTRGQQVTLRCSPKSGHDTVSWYQQALGQGPQFIFQYYEEEERQRGNFPDRFSGHQFPNYSSELNVNALLLGDSALYLCASSLGGGNTEAFFGQGTRLTVV.